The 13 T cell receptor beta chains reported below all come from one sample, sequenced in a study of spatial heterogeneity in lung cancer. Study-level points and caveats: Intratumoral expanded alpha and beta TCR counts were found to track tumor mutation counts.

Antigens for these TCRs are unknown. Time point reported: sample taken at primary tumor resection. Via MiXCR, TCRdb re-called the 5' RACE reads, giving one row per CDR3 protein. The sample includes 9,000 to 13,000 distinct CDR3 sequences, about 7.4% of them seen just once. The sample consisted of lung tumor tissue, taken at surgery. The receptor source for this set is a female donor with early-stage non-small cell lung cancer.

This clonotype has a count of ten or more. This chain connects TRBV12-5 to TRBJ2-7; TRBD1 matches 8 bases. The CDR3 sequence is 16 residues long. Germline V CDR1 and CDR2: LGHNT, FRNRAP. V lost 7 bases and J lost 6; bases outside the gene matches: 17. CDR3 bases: TGTGCTAGTGCCTTCGGTTCAGGGGGCGCAACCGGCGAGCAGTACTTC. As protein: CASAFGSGGATGEQYF.

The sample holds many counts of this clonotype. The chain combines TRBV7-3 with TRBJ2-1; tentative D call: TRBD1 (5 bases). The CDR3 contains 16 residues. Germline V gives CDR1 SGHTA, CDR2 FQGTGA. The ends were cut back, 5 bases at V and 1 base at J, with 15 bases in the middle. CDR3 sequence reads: CASSQGSGPSYNEQFF. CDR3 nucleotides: TGTGCCAGCAGCCAGGGCAGTGGGCCTTCCTACAATGAGCAGTTCTTC.

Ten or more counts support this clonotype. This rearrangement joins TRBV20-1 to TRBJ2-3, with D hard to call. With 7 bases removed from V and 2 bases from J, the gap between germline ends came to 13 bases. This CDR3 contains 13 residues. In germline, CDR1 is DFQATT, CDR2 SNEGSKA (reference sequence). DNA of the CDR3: TGCAGTGTCCCTTTCGGGTTCACAGATACGCAGTATTTT. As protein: CSVPFGFTDTQYF.

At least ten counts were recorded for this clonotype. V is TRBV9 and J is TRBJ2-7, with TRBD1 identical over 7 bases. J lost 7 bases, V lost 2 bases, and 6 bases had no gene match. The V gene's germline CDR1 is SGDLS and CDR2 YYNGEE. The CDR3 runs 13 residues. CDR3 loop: CASSVSGGGEQYF. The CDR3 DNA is TGTGCCAGCAGCGTTTCAGGGGGTGGGGAGCAGTACTTC. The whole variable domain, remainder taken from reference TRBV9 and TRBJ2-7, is DSGVTQTPKHLITATGQRVTLRCSPRSGDLSVYWYQQSLDQGLQFLIQYYNGEERAKGNILERFSAQQFPDLHSELNLSSLELGDSALYFCASSVSGGGEQYFGPGTRLTVT.

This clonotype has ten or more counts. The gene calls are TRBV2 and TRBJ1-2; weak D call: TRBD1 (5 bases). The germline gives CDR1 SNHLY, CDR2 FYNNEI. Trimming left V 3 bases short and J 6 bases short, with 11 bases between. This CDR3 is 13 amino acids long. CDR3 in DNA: TGTGCCAGCAGTGACGGGGGTACGGATGGCTACACCTTC. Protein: CASSDGGTDGYTF.

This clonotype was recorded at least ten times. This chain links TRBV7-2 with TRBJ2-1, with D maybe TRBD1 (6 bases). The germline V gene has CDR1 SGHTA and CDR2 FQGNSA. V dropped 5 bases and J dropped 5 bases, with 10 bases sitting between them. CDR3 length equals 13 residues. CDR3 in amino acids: CASSRRTDNEQFF. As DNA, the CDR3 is TGTGCCAGCAGCCGCCGGACAGACAATGAGCAGTTCTTC.

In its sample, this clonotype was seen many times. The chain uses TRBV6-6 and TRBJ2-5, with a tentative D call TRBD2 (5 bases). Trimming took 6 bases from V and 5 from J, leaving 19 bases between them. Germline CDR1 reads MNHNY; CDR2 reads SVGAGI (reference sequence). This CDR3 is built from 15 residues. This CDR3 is CASRPGIANWETQYF. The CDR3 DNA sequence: TGTGCCAGCAGGCCGGGGATAGCGAATTGGGAGACCCAGTACTTC.

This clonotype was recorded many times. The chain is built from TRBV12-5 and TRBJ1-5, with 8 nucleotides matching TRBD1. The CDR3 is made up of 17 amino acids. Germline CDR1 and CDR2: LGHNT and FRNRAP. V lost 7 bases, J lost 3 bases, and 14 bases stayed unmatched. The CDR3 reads CASASPRDRSFNQPQHF. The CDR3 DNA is TGTGCTAGTGCCTCTCCCCGGGACAGGAGCTTCAATCAGCCCCAGCATTTT.

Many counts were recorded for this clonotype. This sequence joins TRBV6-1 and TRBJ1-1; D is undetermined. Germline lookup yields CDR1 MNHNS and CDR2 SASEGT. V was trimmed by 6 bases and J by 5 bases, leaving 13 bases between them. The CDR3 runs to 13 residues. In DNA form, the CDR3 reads TGTGCCAGCAGCGCCGAAAGTAGGACTGAAGCTTTCTTT. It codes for CASSAESRTEAFF.

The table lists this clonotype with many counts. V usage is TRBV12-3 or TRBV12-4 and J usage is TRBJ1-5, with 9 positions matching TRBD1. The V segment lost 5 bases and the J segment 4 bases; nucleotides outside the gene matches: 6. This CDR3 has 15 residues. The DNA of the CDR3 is TGTGCCAGCAGTCCGGGACAGGGAGATAATCAGCCCCAGCATTTT. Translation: CASSPGQGDNQPQHF.

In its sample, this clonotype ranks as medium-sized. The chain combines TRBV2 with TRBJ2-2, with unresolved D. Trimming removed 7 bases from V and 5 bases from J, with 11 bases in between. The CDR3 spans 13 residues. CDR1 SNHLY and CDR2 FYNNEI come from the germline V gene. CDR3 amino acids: CASKSTSTGELFF. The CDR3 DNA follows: TGTGCCAGCAAATCGACAAGTACCGGGGAGCTGTTTTTT.

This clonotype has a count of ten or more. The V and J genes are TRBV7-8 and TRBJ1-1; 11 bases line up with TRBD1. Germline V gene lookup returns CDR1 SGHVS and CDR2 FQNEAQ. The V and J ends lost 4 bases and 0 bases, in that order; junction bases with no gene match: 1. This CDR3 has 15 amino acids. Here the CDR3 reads CASSSGQGVNTEAFF. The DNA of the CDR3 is TGTGCCAGCAGCTCGGGACAGGGGGTGAACACTGAAGCTTTCTTT.

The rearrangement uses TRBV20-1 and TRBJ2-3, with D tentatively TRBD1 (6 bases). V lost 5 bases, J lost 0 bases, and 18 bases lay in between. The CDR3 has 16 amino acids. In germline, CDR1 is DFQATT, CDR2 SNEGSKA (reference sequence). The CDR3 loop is CSAQARDTGSTDTQYF. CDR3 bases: TGCAGTGCTCAGGCCCGGGACACTGGTAGCACAGATACGCAGTATTTT.